A selection of T cell receptor beta chains follows, all from one sample in a study of identical twins. In TCRdb, the 5' RACE reads were re-called with MiXCR into one record per CDR3 protein. Of some 320,000 distinct CDR3 sequences in the sample, approximately 13% are singletons; the top ten hold approximately 7.9%. This sample was shared with a second study, whose subject was yellow fever vaccine responses in identical twins.

Sequenced input: CD8+ T cells sorted from blood. Source of these receptors: a woman younger than 30 in good health. Both conserved end residues are part of each CDR3. Each record gives: J gene, clone size, D gene, V gene, CDR3 protein, CDR3 DNA. D genes are given only for firm matches. Size is stated for part of the rows, as once, few or many counts, or as a class when the clone is expanded.

TRBJ2-3 | - | - | TRBV21-1 | CASSNTSGVTDTQYF | TGTGCCAGCAGCAACACTAGCGGGGTCACAGATACGCAGTATTTT
TRBJ2-2 | - | - | TRBV27 | CASSLTNWNTGELFF | TGTGCCAGCAGTTTGACTAACTGGAACACCGGGGAGCTGTTTTTT
TRBJ2-1 | few | TRBD2 | TRBV7-9 | CASSLLTSGGGNEQFF | TGTGCCAGCAGCCTCCTGACTAGCGGGGGGGGAAATGAGCAGTTCTTC
TRBJ2-3 | - | TRBD2 | TRBV4-1 | CASSPSGLAGGPFADTQYF | TGCGCCAGCAGCCCCTCGGGACTAGCGGGAGGGCCTTTTGCAGATACGCAGTATTTT
TRBJ2-5 | few | - | TRBV28 | CASSLPGRDQYF | TGTGCCAGCAGTTTACCGGGGAGAGACCAGTACTTC
TRBJ2-7 | few | TRBD2 | TRBV6-2/TRBV6-3 | CASTLLAGVYEQYF | TGTGCCAGCACCCTACTAGCGGGGGTCTACGAGCAGTACTTC
TRBJ2-1 | many | TRBD1 | TRBV7-9 | CASSLWDRAPNNEQFF | TGTGCCAGCAGCTTATGGGACAGGGCGCCGAATAATGAGCAGTTCTTC
TRBJ1-5 | few | - | TRBV20-1 | CSAIDIQGPNQPQHF | TGCAGTGCTATTGACATCCAGGGCCCCAATCAGCCCCAGCATTTT
TRBJ2-5 | few | - | TRBV28 | CASSDQGGETQYF | TGTGCCAGCAGTGATCAGGGAGGTGAGACCCAGTACTTC
TRBJ2-1 | few | - | TRBV6-2/TRBV6-3 | CATQFYNEQFF | TGTGCCACTCAGTTTTACAATGAGCAGTTCTTC
TRBJ2-6 | many | - | TRBV7-9 | CASSPKSTSGANVLTF | TGTGCCAGCAGCCCTAAAAGCACCTCTGGGGCCAACGTCCTGACTTTC
TRBJ1-2 | - | - | TRBV4-1 | CASSQAGGPLGYTF | TGCGCCAGCAGTCAGGCGGGGGGACCTCTTGGCTACACCTTC
TRBJ2-1 | few | TRBD1 | TRBV13 | CASSRTGEAYNEQFF | TGTGCCAGCAGCCGGACAGGGGAGGCCTACAATGAGCAGTTCTTC
TRBJ2-3 | few | TRBD1 | TRBV4-1 | CASRQGTETDTQYF | TGCGCCAGCAGACAAGGGACAGAGACAGATACGCAGTATTTT
TRBJ1-5 | many | - | TRBV15 | CATSRDRGWPQHF | TGTGCCACCAGCAGAGACAGGGGTTGGCCCCAGCATTTT
TRBJ2-3 | - | TRBD2 | TRBV3-1 | CASSQASGGADTQYF | TGTGCCAGCAGCCAAGCCAGCGGGGGGGCAGATACGCAGTATTTT
TRBJ2-7 | many | - | TRBV5-1 | CASSLTGTPTYEQYF | TGCGCCAGCAGCTTGACCGGGACACCAACCTACGAGCAGTACTTC
TRBJ1-1 | few | - | TRBV6-1 | CASSEPRAGVSVISEAFF | TGTGCCAGCAGTGAACCACGGGCAGGTGTCTCCGTCATCTCTGAAGCTTTCTTT
TRBJ1-2 | - | - | TRBV4-1 | CASSQEASQGFRDGYTF | TGCGCCAGCAGCCAGGAAGCATCACAGGGATTTCGAGATGGCTACACCTTC
TRBJ2-1 | many | TRBD2 | TRBV6-1 | CASSLSGTSYNEQFF | TGTGCCAGCAGTCTTAGCGGGACCTCCTACAATGAGCAGTTCTTC
TRBJ1-1 | many | - | TRBV10-3 | CAIATGNTEAFF | TGTGCCATCGCGACAGGGAACACTGAAGCTTTCTTT
TRBJ2-3 | few | TRBD2 | TRBV11-2 | CASSLVREGWITRRSTDTQYF | TGTGCCAGCAGCTTAGTAAGGGAGGGGTGGATTACAAGAAGGAGCACAGATACGCAGTATTTT
TRBJ2-1 | - | TRBD1 | TRBV10-3 | CAISLTGQGYNEQFF | TGTGCCATCAGCCTAACGGGACAGGGCTACAATGAGCAGTTCTTC
TRBJ2-1 | few | - | TRBV7-8 | CASSLPEGQFF | TGTGCCAGCAGCTTACCAGAGGGGCAGTTCTTC
TRBJ2-3 | - | TRBD2 | TRBV11-2 | CASSRPRTSGGHSTDTQYF | TGTGCCAGCAGCAGGCCACGGACTAGCGGGGGGCACAGCACAGATACGCAGTATTTT
TRBJ1-2 | few | - | TRBV4-1 | CASSQDFRGSQSYTF | TGCGCCAGCAGCCAAGATTTCCGAGGTAGCCAGAGCTACACCTTC
TRBJ2-1 | - | - | TRBV28 | CASSVKSGNEQFF | TGTGCCAGCAGTGTCAAGAGCGGAAATGAGCAGTTCTTC
TRBJ1-1 | many | TRBD1 | TRBV13 | CASSSGQGATNTEAFF | TGTGCCAGCAGCTCGGGACAGGGGGCGACGAACACTGAAGCTTTCTTT
TRBJ2-2 | many | - | TRBV5-1 | CASSFPTENTGELFF | TGCGCCAGCAGCTTCCCTACAGAGAACACCGGGGAGCTGTTTTTT
TRBJ1-1 | - | TRBD1 | TRBV7-8 | CASSLARQGEMNTEAFF | TGTGCCAGCAGCTTAGCGCGGCAGGGGGAGATGAACACTGAAGCTTTCTTT
TRBJ2-2 | - | - | TRBV2 | CASSPRSDSFYTGELFF | TGTGCCAGCAGCCCCAGATCGGATAGCTTCTACACCGGGGAGCTGTTTTTT
TRBJ1-3 | few | - | TRBV12-3/TRBV12-4 | CASSYGGNSGNTIYF | TGTGCCAGCAGTTATGGGGGTAACTCTGGAAACACCATATATTTT
TRBJ1-6 | few | TRBD1 | TRBV29-1 | CSVEEGVRRGQGSPLHF | TGCAGCGTTGAAGAGGGGGTTCGCAGGGGGCAAGGTTCACCCCTCCACTTT
TRBJ2-5 | - | TRBD2 | TRBV20-1 | CSASFRTSGPQETQYF | TGCAGTGCTAGTTTCCGAACTAGCGGGCCCCAAGAGACCCAGTACTTC
TRBJ2-7 | - | TRBD2 | TRBV5-1 | CASSLDPSGRPGYEQYF | TGCGCCAGCAGCTTGGATCCTAGCGGGAGGCCCGGGTACGAGCAGTACTTC
TRBJ2-3 | - | TRBD2 | TRBV9 | CASSVRGLAGATDTQYF | TGTGCCAGCAGCGTGAGGGGACTAGCGGGTGCCACAGATACGCAGTATTTT
TRBJ2-1 | - | - | TRBV2 | CAVHRYSYNEQFF | TGTGCCGTTCACCGGTACTCCTACAATGAGCAGTTCTTC
TRBJ2-2 | - | TRBD2 | TRBV6-2/TRBV6-3 | CASSPIAGGLGGFGTGELFF | TGTGCCAGCAGCCCTATAGCGGGAGGGCTTGGGGGTTTCGGCACCGGGGAGCTGTTTTTT
TRBJ2-1 | - | - | TRBV5-4 | CASSLGGKISYNEQFF | TGTGCCAGCAGCTTGGGGGGTAAGATCTCCTACAATGAGCAGTTCTTC
TRBJ1-1 | - | - | TRBV5-1 | CASSLTGGVNTEAFF | TGCGCCAGCAGCTTGACGGGGGGGGTGAACACTGAAGCTTTCTTT
TRBJ2-5 | few | - | TRBV3-1 | CASSQDHWANQETQYF | TGTGCCAGCAGCCAAGATCACTGGGCCAACCAAGAGACCCAGTACTTC
TRBJ2-2 | - | TRBD1 | TRBV18 | CASSPRDSSTGELFF | TGTGCCAGCTCACCACGGGACAGTAGCACCGGGGAGCTGTTTTTT
TRBJ2-7 | few | - | TRBV9 | CASSDLGLGEGQQYF | TGTGCCAGCAGCGATCTAGGCCTAGGTGAGGGCCAGCAGTACTTC
TRBJ2-5 | - | - | TRBV24-1 | CATSDLRGQYF | TGTGCCACCAGTGATTTGAGGGGCCAGTACTTC
TRBJ2-1 | many | - | TRBV29-1 | CSVGGRDSDNEQFF | TGCAGCGTTGGAGGGCGGGACAGTGACAATGAGCAGTTCTTC
TRBJ2-1 | - | TRBD2 | TRBV3-1 | CASSLLLRSGTSGSILGNEQFF | TGTGCCAGCAGCCTACTATTACGATCCGGGACTAGCGGGAGTATTTTGGGCAATGAGCAGTTCTTC
TRBJ2-2 | few | TRBD2 | TRBV7-6 | CASSFRLAGDTGELFF | TGTGCCAGCAGCTTCCGACTAGCGGGAGATACCGGGGAGCTGTTTTTT
TRBJ2-3 | many | TRBD2 | TRBV13 | CASSPGLATDTQYF | TGTGCCAGCAGCCCAGGACTAGCTACAGATACGCAGTATTTT